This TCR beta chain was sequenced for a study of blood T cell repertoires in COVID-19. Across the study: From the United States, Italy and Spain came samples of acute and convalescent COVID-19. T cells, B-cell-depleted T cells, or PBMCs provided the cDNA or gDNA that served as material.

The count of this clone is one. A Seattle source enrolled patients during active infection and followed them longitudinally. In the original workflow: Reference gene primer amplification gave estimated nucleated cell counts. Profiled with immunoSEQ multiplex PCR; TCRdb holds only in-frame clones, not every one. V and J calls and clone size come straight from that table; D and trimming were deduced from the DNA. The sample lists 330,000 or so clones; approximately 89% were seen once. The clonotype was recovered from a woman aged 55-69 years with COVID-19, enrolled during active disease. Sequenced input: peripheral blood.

This chain's CDR3 is CASSPVQDVSPLHF. The CDR3 coding sequence is TGTGCCAGCAGCCCAGTTCAAGATGTTTCACCCCTCCACTTT. The chain couples TRBV6-5 to TRBJ1-6; no clear D gene. The CDR3 is 14 residues long. Germline CDR1 is MNHEY and CDR2 is SVGAGI. The V end lost 6 bases, the J end lost 9 bases, and 15 bases lay between the germline ends.